This T cell receptor beta chain was captured by sequencing in a study of tumor-infiltrating lymphocytes in oesophageal squamous cell carcinoma. TCRdb called the PCR reads again in MiXCR, with one record for every CDR3 protein. Here the sample spans roughly 9,000 distinct CDR3 sequences, around two thirds being singletons. In germline, CDR1 is SGHTA, CDR2 FQGNSA. The CDR3 covers 16 residues. Trimming took off 1 base at V and 0 bases at J, with 10 bases between the two ends. The clonotype originates from a female donor with esophageal squamous cell carcinoma. The chain recombines TRBV7-2 with TRBJ2-1; D might be TRBD2 (5 bases). The sample was esophageal tumor tissue. The CDR3 sequence: CASSLDFGISYNEQFF. The CDR3 DNA is TGTGCCAGCAGCTTAGATTTCGGGATCTCCTACAATGAGCAGTTCTTC.